This T cell receptor beta chain appears in the sequencing data of a study of shared clonotypes between healthy human individuals. General study findings and limits: Sampling was confined to blood; repertoires within tissues likely differ. Naive CD4 clonotypes overlapped across a handful of donors at around 4.7%.

On this clone: Its specificity is unknown.

Genomic DNA from each subset was divided evenly over several immunoSEQ plates. Methods used by the authors: ImmunoSEQ only sent back junction sequences with no quality scores, so filtering was done differently. Assay used: immunoSEQ multiplex PCR; TCRdb lists only in-frame clones, some missing. V, J and clone size reflect that table, while D and trimming were determined from the DNA. The table records approximately 1.5 million clones, approximately 98% of them present only once. V lost 1 base to trimming and J lost 9 bases, with 22 bases between them. In germline, CDR1 is WSHSY, CDR2 SAAADI. The length of the CDR3 is 17 residues.

The source of this sequence is a man aged 25-40 years in good health. The source material was naive CD4+ T cells sorted from blood. Subset of the sample: CD45RA+ positively selected. The rearrangement links TRBV10-2 to TRBJ2-1; weak D call: TRBD2 (7 bases). The CDR3 nucleotides read TGCGCCAGCAGTGAGTGCTTGGGGGGGGCCGCCATGTGTGAGCAGTTCTTC. This gives the protein CASSECLGGAAMCEQFF.